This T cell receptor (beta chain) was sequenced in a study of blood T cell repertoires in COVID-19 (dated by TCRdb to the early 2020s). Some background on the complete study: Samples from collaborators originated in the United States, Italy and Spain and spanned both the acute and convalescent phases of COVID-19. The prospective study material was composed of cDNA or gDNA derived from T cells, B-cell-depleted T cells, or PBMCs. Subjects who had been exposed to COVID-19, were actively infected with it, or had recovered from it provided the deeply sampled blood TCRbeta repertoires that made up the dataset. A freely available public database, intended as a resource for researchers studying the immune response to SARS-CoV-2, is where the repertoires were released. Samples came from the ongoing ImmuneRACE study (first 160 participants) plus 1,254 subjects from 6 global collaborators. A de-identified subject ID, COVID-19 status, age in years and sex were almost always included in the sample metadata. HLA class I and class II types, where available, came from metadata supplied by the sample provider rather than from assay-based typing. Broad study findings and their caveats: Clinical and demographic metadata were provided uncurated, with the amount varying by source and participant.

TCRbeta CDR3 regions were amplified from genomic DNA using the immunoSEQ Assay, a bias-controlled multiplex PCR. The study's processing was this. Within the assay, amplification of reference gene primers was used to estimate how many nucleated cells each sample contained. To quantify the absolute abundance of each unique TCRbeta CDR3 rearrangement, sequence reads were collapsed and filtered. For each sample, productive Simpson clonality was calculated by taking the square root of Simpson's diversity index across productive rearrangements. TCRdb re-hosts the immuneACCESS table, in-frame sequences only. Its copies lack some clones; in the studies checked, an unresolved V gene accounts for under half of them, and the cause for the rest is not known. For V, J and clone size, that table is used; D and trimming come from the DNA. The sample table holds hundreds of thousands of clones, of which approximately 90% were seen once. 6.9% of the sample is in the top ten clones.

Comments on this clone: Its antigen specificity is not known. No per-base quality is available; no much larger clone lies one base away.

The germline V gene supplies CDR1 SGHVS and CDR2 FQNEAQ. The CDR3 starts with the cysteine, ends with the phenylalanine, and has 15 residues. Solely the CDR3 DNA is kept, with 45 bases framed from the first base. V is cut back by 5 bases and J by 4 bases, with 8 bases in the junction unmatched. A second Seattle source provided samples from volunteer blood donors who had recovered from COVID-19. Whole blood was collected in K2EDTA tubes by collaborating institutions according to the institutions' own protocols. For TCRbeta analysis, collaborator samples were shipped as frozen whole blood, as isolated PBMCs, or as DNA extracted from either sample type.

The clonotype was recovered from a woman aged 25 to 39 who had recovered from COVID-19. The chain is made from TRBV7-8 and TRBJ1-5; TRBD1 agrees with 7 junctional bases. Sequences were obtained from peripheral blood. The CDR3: CASSIDRVGNQPQHF. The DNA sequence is TGTGCCAGCAGCATCGACAGGGTGGGGAATCAGCCCCAGCATTTT. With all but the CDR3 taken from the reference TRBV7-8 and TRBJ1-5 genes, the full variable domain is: GAGVSQSPRYKVAKRGQDVALRCDPISGHVSLFWYQQALGQGPEFLTYFQNEAQLDKSGLPSDRFFAERPEGSVSTLKIQRTQQEDSAVYLCASSIDRVGNQPQHFGDGTRLSIL.